Reported below is one T cell receptor (beta chain). Study members were between about 18 and 100 years old and lived in 24 US regions. In the original analysis: Quantification of nucleated cells was approximated via reference gene primer amplification. Sequencing used immunoSEQ multiplex PCR; TCRdb keeps in-frame clones, though not all of them. V and J calls plus clone size are reproduced from that table; the DNA served to infer D and trimming. The top ten hold approximately 0.77% of the sample, which has under 200,000 clones, about nine tenths seen once. The sample is drawn from a study of blood T cell repertoires in COVID-19. The overall study: COVID-19 samples collected from the United States, Italy and Spain covered acute and convalescent phases. T cells, B-cell-depleted T cells, or PBMCs supplied cDNA or gDNA.

Per germline, CDR1 SNHLY and CDR2 FYNNEI. CDR3 length: 13 residues. Unmatched junction bases numbered 9, after V lost 11 bases and J lost 4 bases. This TCR was sampled from a woman younger than 35 who had recovered from COVID-19. The chain is built from TRBV2 and TRBJ2-5, with 8 bases fitting TRBD2. The sequenced sample consisted of PBMCs or T cells enriched from blood (not recorded which). CDR3 in DNA: TGTGCCGTCATTATAGCGGGGTCAGAGACCCAGTACTTC. Translated: CAVIIAGSETQYF.